Listed below are T cell receptor beta chains from one sample, sequenced in a study of cytomegalovirus exposure and HLA in healthy donors. Clones were sequenced by immunoSEQ multiplex PCR, and TCRdb holds only the in-frame ones, with some missing. The sample includes roughly 79,000 clones, about 92% of them seen just once. Material: PBMCs. The source is a man in his late teens or twenties in good health and CMV-seronegative. CDR3s include the opening cysteine and the closing phenylalanine or tryptophan. Fields, in order: V gene, J gene, clone size, D gene, CDR3 DNA, CDR3 protein. D genes are given only for firm matches. Expanded clones get a size class; other rows say once, few or many, or leave the size out.

V: TRBV2; J: TRBJ2-5; size: .; D: TRBD2; DNA: TGTGCCAGCAATGAGGCGGGGGGACAAGAGACCCAGTACTTC; CDR3: CASNEAGGQETQYF
V: TRBV6-6; J: TRBJ1-5; size: once; D: TRBD1; DNA: TGTGCCAGCAGTAGGGGACAGGCAGGCAATCAGCCCCAGCATTTT; CDR3: CASSRGQAGNQPQHF
V: TRBV30; J: TRBJ2-3; size: .; D: .; DNA: TGTGCCTGGGTCGGACGGCCAGGGCCCACAGATACGCAGTATTTT; CDR3: CAWVGRPGPTDTQYF
V: TRBV5-6; J: TRBJ1-2; size: once; D: .; DNA: TGTGCCAGCAGTGACGTAAACAGGGTGCGGCGAGGCTACACCTTC; CDR3: CASSDVNRVRRGYTF
V: TRBV25-1; J: TRBJ2-3; size: .; D: .; DNA: TGTGCCAGCAGTGTCGTAAGGGGGAAAGGCACAGATACGCAGTATTTT; CDR3: CASSVVRGKGTDTQYF
V: TRBV6-1; J: TRBJ2-1; size: .; D: TRBD2; DNA: TGTGCCAGCAGTGGGACTAGCGGTTCCTACAATGAGCAGTTCTTC; CDR3: CASSGTSGSYNEQFF
V: TRBV6-1; J: TRBJ2-1; size: .; D: TRBD2; DNA: TGTGCCAGCAGTGCCCAACTAGCGGGGGGCGTTTACAATGAGCAGTTCTTC; CDR3: CASSAQLAGGVYNEQFF
V: TRBV29-1; J: TRBJ2-7; size: .; D: TRBD1; DNA: TGCAGCGCAATAAGCTGGACAGGGATCAAGGGAGTCCACGAGCAGTACTTC; CDR3: CSAISWTGIKGVHEQYF
V: TRBV5-1; J: TRBJ2-7; size: .; D: TRBD1; DNA: TGCGCCAGCAGGGCCGGGACAGGGTTTCACGAGCAGTACTTC; CDR3: CASRAGTGFHEQYF
V: TRBV7-7; J: TRBJ2-1; size: .; D: TRBD2; DNA: TGTGCTAGCAGCTCCTCTAGCGGGGGGGCCGCTGAGCAGTTCTTC; CDR3: CASSSSSGGAAEQFF
V: TRBV19; J: TRBJ1-4; size: once; D: .; DNA: TGTGCCAGTAGTATAGCAGTCTCAACTAATGAAAAACTGTTTTTT; CDR3: CASSIAVSTNEKLFF
V: TRBV7-2; J: TRBJ1-1; size: .; D: TRBD1; DNA: TGTGCCAGCAGCTCCGGACAGGGCTTCATGAACACTGAAGCTTTCTTT; CDR3: CASSSGQGFMNTEAFF
V: TRBV29-1; J: TRBJ1-4; size: .; D: TRBD1; DNA: TGCAGCGCGGGACAGGGAAATGAAAAACTGTTTTTT; CDR3: CSAGQGNEKLFF
V: TRBV14; J: TRBJ1-6; size: .; D: TRBD1; DNA: TGTGCCAGCAGCCAGGGACAGGCCCTATTTTGGCCCCTCCACTTT; CDR3: CASSQGQALFWPLHF
V: TRBV7-2; J: TRBJ2-7; size: .; D: TRBD2; DNA: TGTGCCAGCAGCTGGGACTACTCCTACGAGCAGTACTTC; CDR3: CASSWDYSYEQYF
V: TRBV6-5; J: TRBJ2-3; size: .; D: .; DNA: TGTGCCAGCAGTTACTCGGATCTGGGGCCAGATACGCAGTATTTT; CDR3: CASSYSDLGPDTQYF
V: TRBV5-6; J: TRBJ2-3; size: once; D: TRBD2; DNA: TGTGCCAGCAGTCGGGGGTTAGCGGGAGAACATACGCAGTATTTT; CDR3: CASSRGLAGEHTQYF
V: TRBV29-1; J: TRBJ2-7; size: .; D: .; DNA: TGCAGCGTTGAAGAAGGGAGCCCTTCAGGCGAGCAGTACTTC; CDR3: CSVEEGSPSGEQYF
V: TRBV2; J: TRBJ1-5; size: .; D: .; DNA: TGTGCCAGCAGTGATAGAACCGTGCCTAGCAATCAGCCCCAGCATTTT; CDR3: CASSDRTVPSNQPQHF
V: TRBV4-2; J: TRBJ2-1; size: .; D: TRBD2; DNA: TGTGCCAGCAGCCCTTGGGCCGAGGCGGGACTAACTTACAATGAGCAGTTCTTC; CDR3: CASSPWAEAGLTYNEQFF
V: TRBV10-1; J: TRBJ2-7; size: few; D: .; DNA: TGCGCCAGCAGTGCCCAACCGGGGACTCCTACCTCCTACGAGCAGTACTTC; CDR3: CASSAQPGTPTSYEQYF
V: TRBV10-3; J: TRBJ2-5; size: .; D: .; DNA: TGTGCCATCAGCGTTACGACCGCGGCCCCCAGTGAGACCCAGTACTTC; CDR3: CAISVTTAAPSETQYF
V: TRBV19; J: TRBJ1-5; size: .; D: .; DNA: TGTGCCAGTAGCACAGGGCCCTATAGCAATCAGCCCCAGCATTTT; CDR3: CASSTGPYSNQPQHF
V: TRBV4-2; J: TRBJ2-3; size: .; D: .; DNA: TGTGCCAGCAGCCTAATACCCAACCCGCAGACAGATACGCAGTATTTT; CDR3: CASSLIPNPQTDTQYF
V: TRBV9; J: TRBJ2-7; size: .; D: TRBD1; DNA: TGTGCCAGCAGCGCCTCCTTTCCGGACAGGGCAAGTCGGGAGCAGTACTTC; CDR3: CASSASFPDRASREQYF
V: TRBV5-4; J: TRBJ2-1; size: .; D: .; DNA: TGTGCCAGCAGCTTCGGACAGAGGATTGATGAGCAGTTCTTC; CDR3: CASSFGQRIDEQFF
V: TRBV25-1; J: TRBJ1-3; size: once; D: .; DNA: TGTGCCAGCAGTGTAGGAGGGCGGAACACCATATATTTT; CDR3: CASSVGGRNTIYF
V: TRBV6-6; J: TRBJ2-2; size: .; D: .; DNA: TGTGCCAGCAGTAGCCTACGGGACTCCGGGGAGCTGTTTTTT; CDR3: CASSSLRDSGELFF
V: TRBV30; J: TRBJ1-1; size: .; D: .; DNA: TGTGCCTGGAGCCACCCCGGGGGGGACACTGAAGCTTTCTTT; CDR3: CAWSHPGGDTEAFF
V: TRBV18; J: TRBJ1-1; size: .; D: TRBD1; DNA: TGTGCCAGCTCACCGGGGACAGGGGGAATGAACACTGAAGCTTTCTTT; CDR3: CASSPGTGGMNTEAFF
V: TRBV7-9; J: TRBJ1-1; size: .; D: .; DNA: TGTGCCAGCAGCCCTCCCGCGAGGTTAGCTGAAGCTTTCTTT; CDR3: CASSPPARLAEAFF
V: TRBV29-1; J: TRBJ1-2; size: .; D: TRBD1; DNA: TGCAGCTCGGGGGACAGGGCATCCTGGGGCTACACCTTC; CDR3: CSSGDRASWGYTF
V: TRBV7-8; J: TRBJ2-1; size: once; D: TRBD2; DNA: TGTGCCAGCAGCCAATCTGCGGGAGGGCCAAACAATGAGCAGTTCTTC; CDR3: CASSQSAGGPNNEQFF
V: TRBV30; J: TRBJ2-5; size: .; D: .; DNA: TGTGCCTGGAGCCCCCATGGGGGCGGGACCCAGTACTTC; CDR3: CAWSPHGGGTQYF
V: TRBV19; J: TRBJ1-2; size: once; D: .; DNA: TGTGCCAGTAGTCCTGACAGTGGGAACTATGGCTACACCTTC; CDR3: CASSPDSGNYGYTF
V: TRBV7-9; J: TRBJ1-1; size: once; D: TRBD1; DNA: TGTGCCAGCAGCTTGGACAGGGTGGTCACTGAAGCTTTCTTT; CDR3: CASSLDRVVTEAFF
V: TRBV21-1; J: TRBJ2-5; size: .; D: .; DNA: TGTGCCAGCAGCCCCCATAGGGATCTAGCGGGAGATGAGACCCAGTACTTC; CDR3: CASSPHRDLAGDETQYF
V: TRBV12-5; J: TRBJ2-2; size: .; D: .; DNA: TGTGCTAGTGGTTTGGTTGCCCTCGGGAGCCGCACCGGGGAGCTGTTTTTT; CDR3: CASGLVALGSRTGELFF
V: TRBV18; J: TRBJ1-2; size: .; D: .; DNA: TGTGCCAGCTCAGCTAGACAGTCTAACTATGGCTACACCTTC; CDR3: CASSARQSNYGYTF
V: TRBV7-2; J: TRBJ2-7; size: once; D: TRBD2; DNA: TGTGCCAGCAGCCCTGGGGGACTAGCGGGGGCCTACGAGCAGTACTTC; CDR3: CASSPGGLAGAYEQYF
V: TRBV2; J: TRBJ2-7; size: .; D: .; DNA: TGTGCCAGCAGTGAAGCGCTTAGAACCTACTCCTACGAGCAGTACTTC; CDR3: CASSEALRTYSYEQYF
V: TRBV28; J: TRBJ1-1; size: .; D: .; DNA: TGTGCCAGCATACGGGGGGGCCCGACTGAAGCTTTCTTT; CDR3: CASIRGGPTEAFF
V: TRBV29-1; J: TRBJ2-1; size: .; D: .; DNA: TGCAGCGTCGGACAGGGACTATACAATGAGCAGTTCTTC; CDR3: CSVGQGLYNEQFF
V: TRBV30; J: TRBJ2-2; size: .; D: .; DNA: TGTGCCTTACGCCCGGCAGGGAACACCGGGGAGCTGTTTTTT; CDR3: CALRPAGNTGELFF
V: TRBV4-2; J: TRBJ2-1; size: .; D: TRBD2; DNA: TGTGCCAGCAGCCAAGCGCCTAGCGGGAGCTCCTACAATGAGCAGTTCTTC; CDR3: CASSQAPSGSSYNEQFF
V: TRBV6-5; J: TRBJ1-1; size: .; D: .; DNA: TGTGCCAGCTTGGTGGACAGAGAGGACACTGAAGCTTTCTTT; CDR3: CASLVDREDTEAFF
V: TRBV2; J: TRBJ2-3; size: .; D: .; DNA: TGTGCCAGCAGTGAAGAAGGCGGAACTAGCACAGATACGCAGTATTTT; CDR3: CASSEEGGTSTDTQYF
V: TRBV4-2; J: TRBJ2-1; size: .; D: TRBD1; DNA: TGTGCCAGCAGCCAAGACGGGACAGGGGGCTACAATGAGCAGTTCTTC; CDR3: CASSQDGTGGYNEQFF
V: TRBV11-2; J: TRBJ1-2; size: .; D: .; DNA: TGTGCCAGCAGCACTACAGGGAGAGCTGGCTACACCTTC; CDR3: CASSTTGRAGYTF
V: TRBV5-1; J: TRBJ1-1; size: .; D: .; DNA: TGCGCCAGCAGCTTGGATAGGGGTCTGGGGACTGAAGCTTTCTTT; CDR3: CASSLDRGLGTEAFF
V: TRBV6-1; J: TRBJ2-1; size: .; D: .; DNA: TGTGCCAGCAGTGAACTCTTCGTATCTGCAGGGGACTACAATGAGCAGTTCTTC; CDR3: CASSELFVSAGDYNEQFF
V: TRBV11-3; J: TRBJ2-7; size: .; D: TRBD2; DNA: TGTGCCAGCAGCTCGCCGCCCCCGAAACTAGCGGGGCCCTCGGTCTACGAGCAGTACTTC; CDR3: CASSSPPPKLAGPSVYEQYF
V: TRBV20-1; J: TRBJ1-1; size: .; D: .; DNA: TGCAGTGCTAGAGAAACAAGAGAAGCTTTCTTT; CDR3: CSARETREAFF
V: TRBV5-1; J: TRBJ2-7; size: .; D: TRBD1; DNA: TGCGCCAGCAAATACTCCGGGACAGGTGGTTACGAGCAGTACTTC; CDR3: CASKYSGTGGYEQYF
V: TRBV4-3; J: TRBJ2-3; size: .; D: .; DNA: TGCGCCAGCAGCCAAGATCCCGGGATAGGACGGGGAGATACGCAGTATTTT; CDR3: CASSQDPGIGRGDTQYF
V: TRBV19; J: TRBJ1-1; size: .; D: .; DNA: TGTGCCAGTGGAGGGAGGGACACTGAAGCTTTCTTT; CDR3: CASGGRDTEAFF
V: TRBV9; J: TRBJ2-1; size: .; D: TRBD2; DNA: TGTGCCAGCAGCGCCCGGACTAACCGCGCGGGGGTCGATGAGCAGTTCTTC; CDR3: CASSARTNRAGVDEQFF